The source of this TCR beta chain is a study of T cells in Graves' hyperthyroidism and ophthalmopathy. Study-level findings and limits: The blood repertoire included most of the expanded thyroid clonotypes above 0.001.

This clonotype was counted a few times. The antigen is unknown. Amplification yielded TCR beta CDR3 regions, with RNA transcripts as the source. The HTBI set primed first-round TCR CDR3 RT-PCR. TCRdb reanalysed the multiplex PCR reads using MiXCR and keeps one entry per CDR3 protein. The data contain 250,000 to 350,000 distinct CDR3 sequences, 22% of them singletons. V was clipped by 2 bases and J by 3 bases, with 8 bases between them. Germline values: CDR1 SGHTS, CDR2 YDEGEE. This CDR3 comprises 14 residues. This sample holds PBMCs from 10 ml fresh peripheral blood. This clonotype originated in a young man with Graves' ophthalmopathy. Input material: blood. V is TRBV5-8 and J is TRBJ1-4; no reliable D call. This chain's CDR3 is CASSFGKANEKLFF. The CDR3 coding sequence is TGTGCCAGCAGCTTCGGGAAGGCTAATGAAAAACTGTTTTTT.